The text below deals with one T cell receptor beta chain. This clonotype came up many times. No antigen is known for it. No much larger clone exists at a distance of one base, and base qualities are not known. The receptor library was made with multiplex PCR. Sequencing used an Illumina HiSeq 4000. To build TCR beta libraries, CDR3 regions were amplified by Arm-PCR using iRepertoire HTBI primers. PCR products were gel purified before sequencing. In the authors' own workflow: Gene usage analysis of CDR3 amino acid clonotypes relied on the roughly 60 TRBV and around 14 TRBJ segments identified across samples. COPE and FqMerger were used to merge filtered high-quality paired reads into contigs. BLAST was used to align contigs to the IMGT TRBV, TRBD and TRBJ reference genes, and CDR3 was defined following IMGT. Highly expanded clones were defined as clonotypes with a frequency above 0.1%. Shannon entropy served as the measure of repertoire diversity, while the Gini coefficient captured V-J evenness. Public clonotypes were defined as clonotypes shared by more than one individual. The public reads were quality trimmed at Q25 with fastp and then assembled into clones with MiXCR by TCRdb, keeping productive beta chains. Every entry covers one CDR3 protein and lists the most common genes and DNA from its rows. Clone size and V and J calls follow TCRdb, not the original study. The sample contains 400,000 to 450,000 distinct CDR3 sequences, more than 13% of them found a single time. Jointly, the top ten make up approximately 15% of the sample.

This sample was included in a study of regulatory T cells in long-lasting Graves disease (dated by TCRdb to the early 2020s). About the study as a whole: Antithyroid drugs had been taken for less than 3 months by newly diagnosed Graves' disease patients. Peripheral blood TCR sequencing and RNA sequencing compared persistent Graves' disease patients with newly diagnosed Graves' disease patients. A total of around 35 samples were covered by TCR sequencing, comprising some 13 persistent and some 20 newly diagnosed Graves' disease patients. The study took place in China and was registered as a clinical trial. On the study overall, not on this receptor specifically: TRBV28, TRBJ1-2 and TRBJ2-5 were preferentially used in persistent disease, while TRBV20-1 and TRBJ2-1 were favored in newly diagnosed disease. Only the TCR beta chain was sequenced and analyzed. The authors acknowledged the small sample size as a limitation that may reduce accuracy. The study examined only peripheral blood because the primary lesion, thyroid tissue, could not be accessed. More public clonotypes were shared among persistent patients (under 3,000) than among newly diagnosed patients (roughly 1,000). Compared with newly diagnosed patients, persistent Graves' disease patients had lower TCR Shannon entropy and fewer highly expanded clones, which suggests clonal expansion.

What the time point label conveys for this sample: newly diagnosed GD, antithyroid drugs for less than 3 months. For both TCR sequencing and RNA sequencing, RNA was extracted from PBMCs in TRIzol. The diagnosis of Graves' disease followed American Thyroid Association guidelines. Patients were recruited from an endocrinology department in Xi'an, China. From each patient, around 9 milliliters of peripheral blood was collected into an EDTA anticoagulant tube. Ficoll Paque Plus density gradient separation was used to isolate PBMCs, and no further T cell sorting was performed. An Agilent 2100 Bioanalyzer and agarose gel were used to assess RNA quality, and a NanoDrop 2000 was used to measure RNA concentration. From its cysteine to its phenylalanine, the CDR3 spans 16 amino acids. CDR3 DNA only is kept here, 48 bases in frame from base 1. Compared with germline, V lacks 6 bases and J lacks 5 bases; bases without a gene match: 8.

These data also formed part of another study, on T cells in Graves' hyperthyroidism and ophthalmopathy. The second study's paper adds: Stable Graves' hyperthyroidism was defined as no progression to ophthalmopathy during 18 months of follow-up. Hyperthyroidism patients were newly diagnosed, with disease duration under 2 months, and aged 18 to 65 years. Any patient with an uncontrolled infection, another autoimmune disease, pregnancy or lactation was excluded. Diagnoses were based on clinical symptoms, serum thyroxine and TRAb, thyroid ultrasound and orbital computed tomography. The first round of RT-PCR for the TCR CDR3 was performed with the HTBI primer set and the Qiagen OneStep RT-PCR kit. Most expanded thyroid clonotypes (frequency above 0.001) were also detected in blood, a finding suggesting that blood repertoires may reflect thyroid immune responses. Ophthalmopathy was separated from stable hyperthyroidism by a 13 V-J signature model, with over 85% sensitivity and approximately 81% specificity obtained in cross-validation and 80%/75% obtained in testing. In validation, the model predicted progression to ophthalmopathy a median of around 6.5 months before onset, with 70% to 71% sensitivity and 72.22% specificity. To identify TCR V-J signatures that set the groups apart, the researchers used a discovery cohort of 100 patients, made up of 40 to 45 with Graves' ophthalmopathy and some 55 with stable Graves' hyperthyroidism. Prospective prediction of ophthalmopathy was tested in an independent validation cohort consisting of about 20 hyperthyroidism patients and approximately 16 patients who later progressed to ophthalmopathy. For training and testing, the 100 or so patients in the discovery cohort were randomly divided in a 7:3 ratio. In addition, the study compared T-cell repertoires in thyroid tissue and in blood from several Graves' hyperthyroidism patients. After sampling, hyperthyroidism patients received methimazole starting at 30 mg daily, and ophthalmopathy patients received high-dose intravenous methylprednisolone. The libraries were constructed in a second round of multiplex PCR and then size-selected and purified. Paired-end sequencing of the libraries was performed with 100 bp reads on an Illumina HiSeq2000. SOAPnuke was used to process the raw data, with reads discarded if the reads contained adapters or uncalled bases, had a mean Phred below 15, or lacked an exact constant-primer or identifier match. High-quality paired reads were merged using COPE v1.2.5, and each unique nucleotide sequence was defined as a clonotype. Clonotypes were aligned to IMGT TRBV, TRBD and TRBJ reference segments using MiTCR v1.1. Only V-J combinations with frequency above 0.0001, covering approximately 99% of repertoires, were analysed. The TCS score was defined as the ratio of F50 (clonal expansion) to E x V (chaos), calculated using BLOSUM62-based TCRdist between CDR3 peptides within each V-J. Welch's t-statistics and random forest reduced 450 to 600 V-J features to roughly 13, which were used in a naive Bayes classifier (R e1071). No statistical method was used to fix the sample size in advance, and group allocation was not hidden from the investigators. The paper reports TCR Vbeta CDR3 sequencing of 130 to 150 peripheral blood samples: approximately 41 ophthalmopathy, 70 to 85 hyperthyroidism and 17 progressor patients.

Specimen: peripheral blood mononuclear cells (PBMCs), collected at new diagnosis, from a patient treated with antithyroid drugs. The receptor's source is a woman under 40 with Graves disease. Donor details come from another sample of the same person, matched by shared clones. Recombination connected TRBV12-3 or TRBV12-4 to TRBJ2-2, and 11 bases in between align with TRBD2. The CDR3 amino acid sequence is: CASSRLAGGETGELFF. The sequenced DNA is TGTGCCAGCAGCCGATTAGCGGGAGGGGAAACCGGGGAGCTGTTTTTT.